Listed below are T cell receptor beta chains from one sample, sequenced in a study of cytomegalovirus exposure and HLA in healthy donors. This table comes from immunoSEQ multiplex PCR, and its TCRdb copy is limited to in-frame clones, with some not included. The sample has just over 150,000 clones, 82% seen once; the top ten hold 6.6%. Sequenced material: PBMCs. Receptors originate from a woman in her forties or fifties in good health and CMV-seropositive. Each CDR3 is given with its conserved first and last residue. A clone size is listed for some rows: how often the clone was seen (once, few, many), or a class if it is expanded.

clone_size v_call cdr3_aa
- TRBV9 CASSPWGRGNTDTQYF
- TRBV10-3 CAISESPGTGELFF
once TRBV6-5 CASSGQGGSYGYTF
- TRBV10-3 CAIRGDSISSYEQYF
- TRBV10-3 CAISEGRPGQFF
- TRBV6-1 CASSAGGYAYEQYF
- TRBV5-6 CASTPGYTYEQYF
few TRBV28 CASSFRGRWAFF
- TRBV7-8 CASSPYRGRDNEQFF
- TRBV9 CASSPGGGLTEAFF
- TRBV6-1 CASRGEAGGGGGYTF
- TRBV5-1 CASSLARGSYNEQFF
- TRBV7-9 CASSLGGGNGYTF